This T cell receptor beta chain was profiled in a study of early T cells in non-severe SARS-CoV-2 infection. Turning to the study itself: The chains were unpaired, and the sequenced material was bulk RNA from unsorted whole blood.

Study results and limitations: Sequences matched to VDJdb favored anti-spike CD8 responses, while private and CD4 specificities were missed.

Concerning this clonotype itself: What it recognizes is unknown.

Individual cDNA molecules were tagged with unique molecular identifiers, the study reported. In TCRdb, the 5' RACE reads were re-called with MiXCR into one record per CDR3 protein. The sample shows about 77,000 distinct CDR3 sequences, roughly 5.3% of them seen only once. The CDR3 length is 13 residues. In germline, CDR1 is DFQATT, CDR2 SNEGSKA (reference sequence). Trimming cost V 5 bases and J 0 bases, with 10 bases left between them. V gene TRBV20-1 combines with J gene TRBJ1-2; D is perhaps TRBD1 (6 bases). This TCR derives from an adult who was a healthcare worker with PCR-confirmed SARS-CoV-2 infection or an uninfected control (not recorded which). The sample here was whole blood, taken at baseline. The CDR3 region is CSAWGGPNYGYTF. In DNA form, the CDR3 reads TGCAGTGCTTGGGGGGGCCCTAACTATGGCTACACCTTC.